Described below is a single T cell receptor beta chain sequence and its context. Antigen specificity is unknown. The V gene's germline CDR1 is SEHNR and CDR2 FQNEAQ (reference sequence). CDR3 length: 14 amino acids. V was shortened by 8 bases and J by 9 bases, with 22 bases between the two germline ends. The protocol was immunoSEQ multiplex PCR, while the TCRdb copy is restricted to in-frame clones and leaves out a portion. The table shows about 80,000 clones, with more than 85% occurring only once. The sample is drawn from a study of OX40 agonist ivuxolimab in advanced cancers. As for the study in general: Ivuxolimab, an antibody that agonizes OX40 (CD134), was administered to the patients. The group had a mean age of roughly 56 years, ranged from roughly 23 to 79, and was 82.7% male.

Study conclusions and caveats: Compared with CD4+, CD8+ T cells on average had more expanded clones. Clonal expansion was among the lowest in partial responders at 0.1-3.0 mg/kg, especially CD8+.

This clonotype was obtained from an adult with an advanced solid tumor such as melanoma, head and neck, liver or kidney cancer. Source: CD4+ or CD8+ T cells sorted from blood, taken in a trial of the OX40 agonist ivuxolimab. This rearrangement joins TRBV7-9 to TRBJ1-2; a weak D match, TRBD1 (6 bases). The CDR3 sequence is CASVVQGGLSSYTF. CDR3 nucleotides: TGTGCCAGCGTAGTACAGGGTGGATTATCTAGCTACACCTTC.